These 3 T cell receptor beta chains were sequenced from one sample in a study of low-dose radiotherapy and immunotherapy resistance in tumors. Indicated time point: after trial treatment. As for treatment: LDRT plus nivolumab, ipilimumab, low-dose cyclophosphamide and aspirin (RACIN trial). TCR amplification ran roughly 21 PCR cycles using constant-region and V-primer adapter primers. TCRdb redid the calling of the reads with MiXCR, one entry per CDR3 protein. The sample shows under 60,000 distinct CDR3 sequences, approximately 33% of them seen only once. The input for sequencing was PBMCs, taken after low-dose radiotherapy plus immunotherapy. Source of these receptors: a male donor with rectosigmoid adenocarcinoma.

This clonotype was counted many times. V usage is TRBV9 and J usage is TRBJ2-1, with 7 bases aligning to TRBD1. The CDR3 is 15 amino acids. Germline trimming cut 3 bases from V and 0 bases from J; bases unmatched to any gene: 3. Germline CDR1 and CDR2: SGDLS and YYNGEE. The CDR3 DNA follows: TGTGCCAGCAGCGCACAGGGGAGCTCCTACAATGAGCAGTTCTTC. Translation gives CASSAQGSSYNEQFF.

The sample holds many counts of this clonotype. The chain is built from TRBV28 and TRBJ1-3, with D possibly matching TRBD1 (5 bases). The V end lost 3 bases, the J end lost 0 bases, and 12 bases lay between the germline ends. The CDR3 contains 16 residues. CDR1 is MDHEN and CDR2 is SYDVKM in the germline V gene. The CDR3 protein is CASSFRQMSSGNTIYF. The CDR3, as DNA: TGTGCCAGCAGTTTCCGACAGATGAGCTCTGGAAACACCATATATTTT. Full variable domain (remainder filled in from reference TRBV28 and TRBJ1-3): DVKVTQSSRYLVKRTGEKVFLECVQDMDHENMFWYRQDPGLGLRLIYFSYDVKMKEKGDIPEGYSVSREKKERFSLILESASTNQTSMYLCASSFRQMSSGNTIYFGEGSWLTVV.

The CDR3 nucleotides are TGTGCCTGGGAGGGGGGGGCCTCAGGGGTCACCGGGGAGCTGTTTTTT. Residues: CAWEGGASGVTGELFF. The chain links TRBV30 to TRBJ2-2, with D tentatively TRBD2 (7 bases). This CDR3 contains 16 residues. V gave up 5 bases and J gave up 4 bases, with 20 bases separating them. Germline CDR1 and CDR2: GTSNPN and SVGIG (reference sequence).